The sequence of this T cell receptor beta chain was determined in a study of cytomegalovirus exposure and HLA in healthy donors. PCR used 60 Vbeta primers and 13 Jbeta primers. As processed by the authors: Later, an analysis found 65 million to 85 million unique TCR beta chains, and 8.5 million to 14 million of these were shared. Sequenced by immunoSEQ multiplex PCR; TCRdb stores in-frame clones only, minus some. The V and J calls and clone size were taken over from that table, and D and trimming were inferred from the DNA. The sample lists around 150,000 clones, about 65% occurring once. Points on this clone: Its target is unknown.

General study findings and limits: Certain indistinguishable V segments, among them TRBV6-2 and TRBV6-3, were excluded.

The ends lost 7 bases at V and 4 bases at J; junction bases unmatched: 14. Per germline, CDR1 MNHEY and CDR2 SMNVEV (reference sequence). CDR3 length: 17 residues. The chain employs TRBV27 and TRBJ2-3, with 10 bases aligning to TRBD2. Sequenced sample: PBMCs. This TCR came from a woman younger than 30 in good health and CMV-seropositive. The CDR3 loop reads CASTGLAGEIRADTQYF. The CDR3 DNA sequence: TGTGCCAGCACAGGGCTAGCGGGAGAGATTAGAGCAGATACGCAGTATTTT.